The 14 T cell receptor beta chains below all came from one sample that was sequenced in a study of blood T cell repertoires in COVID-19. Produced via immunoSEQ multiplex PCR; TCRdb's table is partial and in-frame only. The sample records 400,000 or so clones, roughly 88% being singletons. The specimen was PBMCs or T cells enriched from blood (not recorded which). Receptors were obtained from a young man who had recovered from COVID-19.

CDR3 in amino acids: CASSPTMDSFQAFF. The CDR3 DNA reads TGTGCCAGCTCACCTACGATGGACAGCTTTCAAGCTTTCTTT. The genes are TRBV18 and TRBJ1-1, with TRBD1 as a possible D gene (6 bases). CDR3 length: 14 residues. Germline loops: CDR1 KGHSH, CDR2 LQKENI. The V end was cut by 3 bases, the J end by 9 bases, with 17 bases between.

This clone has just a few counts. The chain carries TRBV30 and TRBJ2-1; 7 bases line up with TRBD2. Germline V gene data show CDR1 as GTSNPN and CDR2 as SVGIG (reference sequence). The ends lost 6 bases at V and 2 bases at J; junction bases unmatched: 7. The CDR3 is 14 residues long. CDR3 sequence: CACVSGFTYNEQFF. CDR3 bases: TGTGCCTGTGTTAGCGGGTTTACCTACAATGAGCAGTTCTTC. Full variable domain (outside the CDR3, taken from reference TRBV30 and TRBJ2-1): SQTIHQWPATLVQPVGSPLSLECTVEGTSNPNLYWYRQAAGRGLQLLFYSVGIGQISSEVPQNLSASRPQDRQFILSSKKLLLSDSGFYLCACVSGFTYNEQFFGPGTRLTVL.

This sequence joins TRBV28 and TRBJ1-4; 8 bases are a match to TRBD1. J lost 5 bases, V lost 8 bases, and 10 bases had no gene match. The CDR3 is 15 amino acids. Germline V lookup: CDR1 MDHEN, CDR2 SYDVKM. CDR3 loop: CASLRLRTGNEKLFF. The CDR3, as DNA: TGTGCCAGCCTAAGGTTGCGGACAGGGAATGAAAAACTGTTTTTT.

The chain combines TRBV6-5 with TRBJ1-4; D gene ambiguous. The CDR3 runs to 14 residues. V lost 4 bases and J 6 bases, leaving 12 bases between the germline ends. Germline assignment: CDR1 MNHEY and CDR2 SVGAGI. The CDR3 is CASSSGRPDEKLFF. In DNA, the CDR3 is TGTGCCAGCAGTTCGGGGAGACCGGATGAAAAACTGTTTTTT.

This rearrangement joins TRBV5-1 to TRBJ1-1; 9 bases are shared with TRBD1. J was trimmed by 4 bases and V by 4 bases; bases with no gene match: 11. The CDR3 spans 16 residues. Germline-derived CDR1 and CDR2 are SGHRS and YFSETQ. DNA for the CDR3: TGCGCCAGCAGCATCCGACAGGGGGAGATTGGCACTGAAGCTTTCTTT. It encodes CASSIRQGEIGTEAFF.

The rearrangement joins TRBV15 to TRBJ1-1; TRBD1 is a possible D gene (6 bases). Germline V gene lookup returns CDR1 LNHNV and CDR2 YYDKDF (reference sequence). The V end lost 0 bases, the J end lost 5 bases, and 13 bases lay between the germline ends. CDR3 size: 15 residues. CDR3 region: CATSRDMGAGTEAFF. CDR3 DNA: TGTGCCACCAGCAGAGATATGGGGGCTGGGACTGAAGCTTTCTTT. The full variable domain, in which reference TRBV15 and TRBJ1-1 provide the parts outside the CDR3, is DAMVIQNPRYQVTQFGKPVTLSCSQTLNHNVMYWYQQKSSQAPKLLFHYYDKDFNNEADTPDNFQSRRPNTSFCFLDIRSPGLGDTAMYLCATSRDMGAGTEAFFGQGTRLTVV.

This chain links TRBV28 with TRBJ2-7, with TRBD2 identical over 11 bases. Germline V gene sequence: CDR1 MDHEN, CDR2 SYDVKM. The ends lost 8 bases at V and 2 bases at J; junction bases unmatched: 5. CDR3 size: 14 residues. CDR3 residues: CASAGTSGPYEQYF. In DNA form, the CDR3 reads TGTGCCAGCGCCGGGACTAGCGGACCCTACGAGCAGTACTTC.

J is TRBJ1-1 and V is TRBV29-1, with 7 bases fitting TRBD1. Germline CDR1 and CDR2: SQVTM and ANQGSEA. V was pared by 3 bases and J by 7 bases, with 8 bases of the junction left unmatched. The CDR3 is 13 residues long. DNA for the CDR3: TGCAGCGTTGAGTACAGGGGCGTGGTTGAAGCTTTCTTT. This sequence encodes CSVEYRGVVEAFF.

This chain links TRBV11-2 with TRBJ2-5; 7 bases fit TRBD1. CDR3 length equals 15 residues. Germline V CDR1 and CDR2: SGHAT, FQNNGV. J gave up 5 bases and V 5 bases, and 11 bases lay outside the gene matches. CDR3 DNA sequence: TGTGCCAGCAGCCCAACCCGACAGGGTTTGGAGACCCAGTACTTC. This encodes CASSPTRQGLETQYF.

This clone was recorded only once. The chain carries TRBV7-3 and TRBJ2-2; TRBD2 matches at 8 bases. CDR3 length: 16 amino acids. The J segment lost 7 bases and the V segment lost 4 bases, leaving 11 bases of the junction unmatched. CDR1 and CDR2 from the germline V gene are SGHTA and FQGTGA. The CDR3 coding sequence is TGTGCCAGCAGCTCAGGACTAGCCGAGGGAGGCGGGGAGCTGTTTTTT. Translation gives CASSSGLAEGGGELFF.

The chain employs TRBV28 and TRBJ2-2; tentatively, D is TRBD1 (6 bases). This CDR3 region has 16 residues. Deletions cut 3 bases from V and 1 base from J, with 12 bases between. Per the germline V gene, CDR1 is MDHEN and CDR2 is SYDVKM. The CDR3 region has the DNA TGTGCCAGCAGTTTGTACCCGGGACAGAACACCGGGGAGCTGTTTTTT. Its translation is CASSLYPGQNTGELFF.

This chain uses TRBV9 with TRBJ1-1, with TRBD1 identical over 8 bases. Trimming removed 2 bases from V and 4 bases from J; junction bases left unmatched: 4. Per the germline V gene, CDR1 is SGDLS and CDR2 is YYNGEE. This CDR3 spans 14 amino acids. As DNA, the CDR3 is TGTGCCAGCAGCGTTCAAACAGGGGGCACTGAAGCTTTCTTT. Translation gives CASSVQTGGTEAFF.

The J gene is TRBJ2-1, the V gene TRBV7-3, with 8 bases identical to TRBD1. Germline lookup yields CDR1 SGHTA and CDR2 FQGTGA. CDR3 length equals 14 residues. The J segment lost 5 bases and the V segment lost 4 bases, leaving 4 bases of the junction unmatched. The CDR3 here is CASSSRGRNNEQFF. CDR3 nucleotide sequence: TGTGCCAGCAGCTCCAGGGGGCGAAACAATGAGCAGTTCTTC.

The chain joins TRBV28 to TRBJ2-1; 8 bases are a match to TRBD1. The CDR3 totals 15 residues. The germline CDR1 and CDR2 sequences are MDHEN and SYDVKM. V was clipped by 2 bases and J by 8 bases; unmatched bases: 8. The CDR3 is CASSLTQGAGDEQFF. The CDR3 DNA sequence: TGTGCCAGCAGTTTAACCCAGGGGGCAGGCGATGAGCAGTTCTTC.